This record looks at one T cell receptor (beta chain) sequence and its context. These data come from a study of T cell changes during pregnancy in multiple sclerosis. Profiling relied on immunoSEQ multiplex PCR, and the TCRdb table lists in-frame clones only, not all of them. The sample consists of some 47,000 clones, around 90% of them appearing once. CDR3 size: 16 residues. The TCR comes from a female donor in good health, enrolled as a control in a pregnancy study. The material sequenced was CD8+ T cells from peripheral blood mononuclear cells, taken after pregnancy. The chain uses TRBV21-1 and TRBJ1-1; TRBD1, the table's D call, was not compared with the DNA. TRBV21-1 is tagged as a pseudogene. The CDR3 is CASSKEGGKGQTEAFF. In DNA, the CDR3 is TGTGCCAGCAGCAAAGAAGGGGGCAAGGGTCAGACTGAAGCTTTCTTT.